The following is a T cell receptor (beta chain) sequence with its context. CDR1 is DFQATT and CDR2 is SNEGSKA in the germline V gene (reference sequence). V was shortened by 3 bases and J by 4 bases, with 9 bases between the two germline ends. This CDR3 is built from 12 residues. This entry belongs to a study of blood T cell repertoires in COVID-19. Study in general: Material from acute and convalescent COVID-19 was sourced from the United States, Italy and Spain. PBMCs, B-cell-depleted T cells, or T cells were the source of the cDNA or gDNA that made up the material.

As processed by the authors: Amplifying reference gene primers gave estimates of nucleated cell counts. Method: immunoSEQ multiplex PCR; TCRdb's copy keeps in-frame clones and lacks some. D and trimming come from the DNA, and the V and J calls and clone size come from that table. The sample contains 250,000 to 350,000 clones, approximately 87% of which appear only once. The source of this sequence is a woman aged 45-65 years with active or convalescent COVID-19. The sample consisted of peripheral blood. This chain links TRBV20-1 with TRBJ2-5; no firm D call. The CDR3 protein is CSASTVRETQYF. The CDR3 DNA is TGCAGTGCTAGTACAGTTCGAGAGACCCAGTACTTC.